The T cell receptor (beta chain) under discussion was sequenced for a study of identical twins. Each CDR3 protein is one row after TCRdb ran MiXCR on the 5' RACE reads. The sample contains 500,000 to 700,000 distinct CDR3 sequences, just over 7% of which appear only once. This clonotype was counted a few times. CDR1 and CDR2 from the germline V gene are DFQATT and SNEGSKA (reference sequence). This CDR3 is 14 amino acids long. V was trimmed by 2 bases and J by 6 bases, leaving 16 bases between them. The same data also went into a second study, on yellow fever vaccine responses in identical twins.

The V call is TRBV20-1, the J call TRBJ1-1, with no clear D. Specimen: PBMCs. The origin of this receptor is a woman aged 18-29 years in good health. CDR3 DNA: TGCAGTGCTAGAAGTCGGGCGCAGCGGCCTGAAGCTTTCTTT. Translation: CSARSRAQRPEAFF.